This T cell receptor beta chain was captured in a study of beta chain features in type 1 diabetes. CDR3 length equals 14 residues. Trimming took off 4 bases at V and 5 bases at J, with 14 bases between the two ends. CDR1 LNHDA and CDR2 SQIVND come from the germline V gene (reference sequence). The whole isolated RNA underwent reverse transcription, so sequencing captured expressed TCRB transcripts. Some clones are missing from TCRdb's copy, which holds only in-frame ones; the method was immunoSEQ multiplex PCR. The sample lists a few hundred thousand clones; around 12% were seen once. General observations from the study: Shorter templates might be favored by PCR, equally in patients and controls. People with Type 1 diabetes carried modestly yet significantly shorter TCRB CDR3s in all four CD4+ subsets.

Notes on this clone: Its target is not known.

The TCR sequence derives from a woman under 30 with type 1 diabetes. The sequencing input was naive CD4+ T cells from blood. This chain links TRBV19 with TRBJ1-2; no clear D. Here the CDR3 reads CASSTPGGPYGYTF. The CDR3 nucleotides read TGTGCCAGTAGTACCCCAGGTGGGCCGTATGGCTACACCTTC.